One and the same sample provided the 9 T cell receptor beta chains below, sequenced in a study of human T cells and chemical hapten exposure (dated by TCRdb to about 2021). The protocol used for the library was RACE. Instrument on record: NextSeq 500. The public sequencing data were trimmed at Q25 with fastp and processed into clonotypes with MiXCR by TCRdb, which kept only in-frame beta chains. Every distinct CDR3 protein forms one entry, paired with its most common genes and DNA. For this sample there are 100,000 to 150,000 distinct CDR3 sequences; roughly an eighth appear just once. 0.9% to 0.95% of the sample comes from the top ten. The time point label on this specimen signifies: patch test 1, 2 weeks after DPC sensitization. Sample treatment or condition, as interpreted from the label and publication: therapeutic diphenylcyclopropenone sensitization with weekly scalp DPC. The starting material was whole blood, obtained in connection with sensitization to the hapten diphenylcyclopropenone (DPC). All receptors come from a man between 18 and 29 years old with alopecia areata. Some clones in this sample may be carry-over from other donors' samples.

In this sample, this clonotype turned up a few times. V gene TRBV6-2 or TRBV6-3 combines with J gene TRBJ2-5; maybe TRBD2 (5 bases). V dropped 6 bases and J dropped 2 bases, with 19 bases sitting between them. This CDR3 region has 16 residues. In germline, CDR1 is MNHEY, CDR2 SVGEGT. The CDR3 DNA reads as TGTGCCAGCAGAACCACGAGACGGGGTAAACAAGAGACCCAGTACTTC. Amino acids: CASRTTRRGKQETQYF.

This clonotype was recorded a few times. The CDR3 sequence: CASSQGTGLSGYTF. The CDR3 DNA sequence: TGTGCCAGCAGCCAAGGGACAGGCCTTAGTGGCTACACCTTC. The V gene is TRBV27, the J gene TRBJ1-2; 8 nucleotides match TRBD1. Germline trimming cut 6 bases from V and 7 bases from J; bases unmatched to any gene: 10. CDR1 is MNHEY, CDR2 SMNVEV, per germline (reference sequence). The CDR3 loop spans 14 amino acids.

V gene TRBV2 combines with J gene TRBJ2-7, with D possibly matching TRBD1 (5 bases). V lost 6 bases and J 6 bases, leaving 12 bases between the germline ends. The CDR3 length is 12 residues. Germline-derived CDR1 and CDR2 are SNHLY and FYNNEI. CDR3 sequence (DNA): TGTGCCAGCAGACAGGACGGACGCGAGCAGTACGTC. Translation: CASRQDGREQYV.

This chain joins TRBV14 and TRBJ2-5; D is perhaps TRBD2 (6 bases). V gave up 0 bases and J gave up 1 base, with 15 bases separating them. Germline V gives CDR1 SGHDN, CDR2 FVKESK. The CDR3 runs 17 residues. The DNA for the CDR3 is TGTGCCAGCAGCCAAGAAGGGACTGTAAGTCCCCAAGAGACCCAGTACTTC. Its protein product is CASSQEGTVSPQETQYF.

The chain employs TRBV11-2 and TRBJ1-2; no definite D call. The CDR3 spans 13 residues. Trimming shortened V by 5 bases and J by 7 bases, and 14 bases separated the two germline ends. CDR1 is SGHAT and CDR2 is FQNNGV in the germline V gene. The DNA for the CDR3 is TGTGCCAGCAGCCCCACTTCACAAGGTGGCTACACCTTC. The encoded protein is CASSPTSQGGYTF.

This clonotype appeared a few times. The chain combines TRBV7-9 with TRBJ1-4, with D unresolved. This CDR3 region has 16 residues. The V and J ends lost 6 bases and 0 bases respectively, with 14 bases between them. The germline gives CDR1 SEHNR, CDR2 FQNEAQ (reference sequence). The CDR3: CASRGEPFATNEKLFF. DNA of the CDR3: TGTGCCAGCAGAGGAGAACCTTTTGCAACTAATGAAAAACTGTTTTTT.

This clonotype was recorded at least ten times. The V gene is TRBV6-5, the J gene TRBJ2-6, with a tentative D call TRBD1 (5 bases). CDR3 size: 15 residues. Trimming cost V 6 bases and J 0 bases, with 9 bases left between them. Looked up from germline, CDR1 is MNHEY and CDR2 is SVGAGI. The CDR3 nucleotides read TGTGCCAGCAGACTCGACAGCTCTGGGGCCAACGTCCTGACTTTC. Encoded protein: CASRLDSSGANVLTF.

This clonotype has only a few counts. The rearrangement uses TRBV6-5 and TRBJ2-7; no clear D gene. This CDR3 has 13 amino acids. Per the germline V gene, CDR1 is MNHEY and CDR2 is SVGAGI. Trimming removed 7 bases at V and 0 bases at J, with 10 bases between. The CDR3 bases are TGTGCCAGCACTCCTCCAAGCTCCTACGAGCAGTACTTC. It encodes CASTPPSSYEQYF.

This CDR3 is CASSAGQGKFF. DNA of the CDR3: TGTGCCAGCAGTGCGGGACAGGGGAAGTTCTTC. The V call is TRBV6-5, the J call TRBJ2-1, with 10 nucleotides matching TRBD1. Germline assignment: CDR1 MNHEY and CDR2 SVGAGI. The ends lost 5 bases at V and 14 bases at J; junction bases unmatched: 3. This CDR3 has 11 amino acids.